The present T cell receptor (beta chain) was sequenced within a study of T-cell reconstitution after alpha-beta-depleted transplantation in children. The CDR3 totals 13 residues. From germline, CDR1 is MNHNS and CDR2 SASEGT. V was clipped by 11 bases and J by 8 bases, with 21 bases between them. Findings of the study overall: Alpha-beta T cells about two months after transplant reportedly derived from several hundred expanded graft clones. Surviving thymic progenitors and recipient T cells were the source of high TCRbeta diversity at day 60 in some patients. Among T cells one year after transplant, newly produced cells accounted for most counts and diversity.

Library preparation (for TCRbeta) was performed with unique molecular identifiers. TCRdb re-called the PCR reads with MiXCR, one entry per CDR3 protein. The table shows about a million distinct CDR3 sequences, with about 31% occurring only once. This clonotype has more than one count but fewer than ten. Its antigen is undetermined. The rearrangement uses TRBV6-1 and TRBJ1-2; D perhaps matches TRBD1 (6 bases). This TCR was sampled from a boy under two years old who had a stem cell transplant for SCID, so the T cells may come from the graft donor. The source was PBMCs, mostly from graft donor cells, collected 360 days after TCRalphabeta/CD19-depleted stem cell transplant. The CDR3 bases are TGTGCCGTAGCCAGAAGGCTTACAGGGGGCTACACCTTC. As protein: CAVARRLTGGYTF.